Sequencing of this T cell receptor (beta chain) was carried out in a study of Graves' ophthalmopathy and Graves' hyperthyroidism. About the research overall: The authors collected peripheral blood at initial diagnosis, before any treatment.

This clonotype has ten or more counts. Its specificity is unknown. RNA transcripts were the source from which TCR beta CDR3 regions were amplified. RT-PCR with HTBI primers came first, then second-round multiplex PCR. MiXCR was run by TCRdb on the multiplex PCR reads, yielding one entry per CDR3 protein. The sample contains a few hundred thousand distinct CDR3 sequences, 20% to 25% of which appear only once. Clinicians made diagnoses from clinical symptoms, serum thyroxine, TRAb, thyroid ultrasound and orbital computed tomography. Per germline, CDR1 SGHVS and CDR2 FQNEAQ. The CDR3 has 14 residues. V was pared by 1 base and J by 7 bases, with 11 bases between. Study outcomes and limitations: Most thyroid-expanded clonotypes exceeding 0.001 frequency were also found in blood.

This sequence was found in a woman aged 50 to 65 with Graves' ophthalmopathy. The V and J genes are TRBV7-8 and TRBJ1-5; maybe TRBD1 (6 bases). Specimen: peripheral blood. The CDR3 spells CASSLGGGQQPQHF. CDR3 nucleotides: TGTGCCAGCAGCTTAGGGGGGGGACAACAGCCCCAGCATTTT.